These T cell receptor beta chains were read from a single sample in a study of T-cell memory formation after mild COVID-19. TCRdb independently ran MiXCR on the 5' RACE reads; one entry per CDR3 protein. The table lists more than 110,000 distinct CDR3 sequences, roughly a quarter of them singletons. Sequencing was done on a sample of PBMCs or a T cell subset sorted from them (not recorded which). These receptors were taken from an adult woman who had mild COVID-19 (a few samples of this study predate the infection). Cell type and time point are not known. CDR3s include the opening cysteine and the closing phenylalanine or tryptophan. A D gene is named only where the DNA matches it firmly. Clone size is given for some rows only: seen once, a few or many times, or a class if the clone is expanded.

CASSTPQNRNEQFF,TGTGCCAGCAGTACCCCCCAGAATAGGAATGAGCAGTTCTTC,few,TRBV6-2/TRBV6-3,.,TRBJ2-1
CASSLASTDTQYF,TGTGCCAGCAGTTTAGCGTCCACAGATACGCAGTATTTT,few,TRBV12-3/TRBV12-4,.,TRBJ2-3
CASSQVAGQGTQYF,TGTGCCAGCAGCCAAGTTGCTGGGCAGGGGACCCAGTACTTC,.,TRBV4-2,.,TRBJ2-5
CASSTTGDLYNEQFF,TGTGCCAGCAGTACTACAGGGGACCTTTACAATGAGCAGTTCTTC,.,TRBV6-5,TRBD1,TRBJ2-1
CASRHRLAMETQYF,TGTGCCAGCAGACACCGACTAGCGATGGAGACCCAGTACTTC,.,TRBV6-1,TRBD2,TRBJ2-5
CASSLGTSGRMDEQFF,TGTGCCAGCAGCCTGGGGACTAGCGGGAGGATGGATGAGCAGTTCTTC,.,TRBV7-8,TRBD2,TRBJ2-1
CASSLSGMDGYTF,TGTGCCAGCAGCTTATCAGGAATGGATGGCTACACCTTC,.,TRBV7-3,.,TRBJ1-2
CASSLTVNRGGYNEQFF,TGTGCCAGCAGCTTGACCGTCAACAGGGGTGGGTACAATGAGCAGTTCTTC,.,TRBV5-6,TRBD1,TRBJ2-1
CASSLLSVQETQYF,TGTGCCAGCAGCTTACTCAGCGTACAGGAGACCCAGTACTTC,.,TRBV6-5,.,TRBJ2-5
CASSQQGPDTEAFF,TGCGCCAGCAGCCAGCAAGGACCGGACACTGAAGCTTTCTTT,.,TRBV4-1,.,TRBJ1-1
CASSEDNEQFF,TGTGCCAGCAGCGAGGATAATGAGCAGTTCTTC,few,TRBV5-5,.,TRBJ2-1
CASRELDSANYGYTF,TGTGCCAGCAGGGAGTTGGACAGCGCAAACTATGGCTACACCTTC,few,TRBV9,.,TRBJ1-2
CASSYAGAVYGYTF,TGTGCCAGCAGTTACGCGGGGGCAGTCTATGGCTACACCTTC,few,TRBV6-5,.,TRBJ1-2
CASSLATGTEAFF,TGCGCCAGCAGTCTTGCAACCGGAACTGAAGCTTTCTTT,few,TRBV5-1,.,TRBJ1-1
CATSDRTGYEQYF,TGTGCCACCAGTGACCGGACCGGATACGAGCAGTACTTC,few,TRBV24-1,.,TRBJ2-7
CASSFHGTGSEKLFF,TGTGCCAGCAGCTTTCATGGGACAGGGTCTGAAAAACTGTTTTTT,few,TRBV7-9,TRBD1,TRBJ1-4
CSVERQGARGEQFF,TGCAGCGTTGAAAGACAGGGGGCGCGGGGTGAGCAGTTCTTC,few,TRBV29-1,TRBD1,TRBJ2-1
CASSPGITYEQYF,TGTGCCAGCAGCCCGGGGATTACCTACGAGCAGTACTTC,few,TRBV11-2,.,TRBJ2-7
CATSDSWVNETQYF,TGTGCCACCAGTGATTCGTGGGTAAACGAGACCCAGTACTTC,.,TRBV24-1,.,TRBJ2-5
CASSFHRTGGDYGYTF,TGTGCCAGCAGTTTCCACCGGACAGGGGGCGACTATGGCTACACCTTC,.,TRBV6-5,TRBD1,TRBJ1-2
CASIDPSYEQYF,TGTGCCAGCATCGACCCAAGTTACGAGCAGTACTTC,few,TRBV7-9,.,TRBJ2-7
CASSDWSVPGNEQFF,TGTGCCAGCAGTGATTGGAGCGTGCCTGGCAATGAGCAGTTCTTC,.,TRBV25-1,.,TRBJ2-1
CASSEDQSSYNEQFF,TGTGCCAGCAGTGAAGACCAGAGTTCCTACAATGAGCAGTTCTTC,few,TRBV6-1,.,TRBJ2-1
CAGGTSYNEQFF,TGTGCCGGGGGAACTAGCTACAATGAGCAGTTCTTC,.,TRBV6-6,.,TRBJ2-1
CASRLGASYTF,TGTGCCAGCAGGTTAGGGGCGAGCTACACCTTC,.,TRBV12-3/TRBV12-4,.,TRBJ1-2
CASNQRGGDTGELFF,TGTGCCAGCAACCAGCGGGGGGGGGACACCGGGGAGCTGTTTTTT,.,TRBV6-6,TRBD2,TRBJ2-2
CSVSRDYTSYNEQFF,TGCAGCGTCTCCAGGGACTACACCTCCTACAATGAGCAGTTCTTC,.,TRBV29-1,TRBD2,TRBJ2-1
CASSADLARGYNEQFF,TGTGCCAGCAGCGCGGACTTAGCGCGAGGTTACAATGAGCAGTTCTTC,.,TRBV9,.,TRBJ2-1
CSVVGALDYGYTF,TGCAGCGTTGTCGGGGCGCTCGACTATGGCTACACCTTC,.,TRBV29-1,.,TRBJ1-2
CASTSPRYNEQFF,TGTGCCAGCACCAGCCCGAGGTACAATGAGCAGTTCTTC,few,TRBV7-9,.,TRBJ2-1
CSVDPAGLQFF,TGCAGCGTTGACCCAGCGGGGCTGCAGTTCTTC,.,TRBV29-1,TRBD2,TRBJ2-1
CASSLVYDTEAFF,TGCGCCAGCAGCTTGGTGTACGACACTGAAGCTTTCTTT,.,TRBV5-1,.,TRBJ1-1
CASSLGTRVEQYF,TGTGCCAGCAGCCTCGGGACAAGAGTAGAGCAGTACTTC,few,TRBV6-2/TRBV6-3,.,TRBJ2-7
CASSYHSVGQEGYEQYF,TGTGCCAGCAGTTACCACTCCGTCGGACAGGAAGGCTACGAGCAGTACTTC,few,TRBV6-2/TRBV6-3,TRBD1,TRBJ2-7
CASSLGIGGRTEAFF,TGTGCCAGCAGTCTCGGGATCGGGGGTAGGACTGAAGCTTTCTTT,once,TRBV27,.,TRBJ1-1
CASSGRLTNEQYF,TGTGCCAGCAGTGGAAGACTCACGAACGAGCAGTACTTC,few,TRBV12-3/TRBV12-4,.,TRBJ2-7
CASSTVYVSGGADEQFF,TGTGCCAGCAGCACCGTTTATGTTAGCGGGGGGGCGGATGAGCAGTTCTTC,few,TRBV12-3/TRBV12-4,TRBD2,TRBJ2-1
CASSAPGPNNSPLHF,TGTGCCAGCAGTGCTCCGGGACCCAATAATTCACCCCTCCACTTT,.,TRBV6-5,.,TRBJ1-6
CASSLERGITDTQYF,TGCGCCAGCAGCTTGGAGCGGGGGATCACAGATACGCAGTATTTT,.,TRBV5-1,TRBD2,TRBJ2-3
CAGSGQGYFNIQYF,TGTGCCGGATCGGGACAGGGCTACTTCAACATTCAGTACTTC,.,TRBV2,TRBD1,TRBJ2-4
CASSYTVEAFF,TGTGCCAGCAGCTACACGGTGGAAGCTTTCTTT,.,TRBV11-2,.,TRBJ1-1
CASRAGGYEQYF,TGTGCCAGCAGAGCCGGGGGCTACGAGCAGTACTTC,many,TRBV7-9,.,TRBJ2-7
CASSSSRAPTGYTF,TGTGCCAGCAGCTCCTCCCGGGCCCCCACTGGCTACACCTTC,.,TRBV9,.,TRBJ1-2
CANLGQGVAFF,TGTGCCAACCTCGGACAGGGTGTAGCTTTCTTT,.,TRBV12-3/TRBV12-4,TRBD1,TRBJ1-1
CASSLDDRVAYEQYF,TGTGCCAGCAGCTTAGACGACAGGGTAGCCTACGAGCAGTACTTC,.,TRBV7-8,TRBD1,TRBJ2-7
CASSFSGSSYNEQFF,TGTGCCAGCAGTTTTAGCGGAAGCTCCTACAATGAGCAGTTCTTC,.,TRBV27,.,TRBJ2-1
CATSRDRGVGTEAFF,TGTGCCACCAGCAGAGATCGGGGGGTGGGCACTGAAGCTTTCTTT,.,TRBV15,.,TRBJ1-1
CASSEDFSGPGRETQYF,TGTGCCAGCAGTGAAGATTTCAGCGGCCCAGGGAGGGAGACCCAGTACTTC,few,TRBV2,.,TRBJ2-5
CASGQTSGTDTQYF,TGTGCCAGCGGGCAAACTAGCGGCACAGATACGCAGTATTTT,.,TRBV9,TRBD2,TRBJ2-3